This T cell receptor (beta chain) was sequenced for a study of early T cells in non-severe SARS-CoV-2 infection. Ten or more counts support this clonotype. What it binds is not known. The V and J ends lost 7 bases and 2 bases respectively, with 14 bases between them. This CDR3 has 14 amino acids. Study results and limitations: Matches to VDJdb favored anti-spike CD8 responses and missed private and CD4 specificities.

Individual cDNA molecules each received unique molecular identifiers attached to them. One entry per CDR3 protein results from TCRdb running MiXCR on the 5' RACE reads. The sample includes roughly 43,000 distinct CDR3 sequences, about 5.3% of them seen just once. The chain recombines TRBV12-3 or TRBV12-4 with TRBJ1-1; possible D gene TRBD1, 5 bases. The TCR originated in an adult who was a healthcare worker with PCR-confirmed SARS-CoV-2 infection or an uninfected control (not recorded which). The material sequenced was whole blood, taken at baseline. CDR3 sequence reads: CASNLRGINTEAFF. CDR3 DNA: TGTGCCAGCAATTTGAGGGGTATAAACACTGAAGCTTTCTTT.